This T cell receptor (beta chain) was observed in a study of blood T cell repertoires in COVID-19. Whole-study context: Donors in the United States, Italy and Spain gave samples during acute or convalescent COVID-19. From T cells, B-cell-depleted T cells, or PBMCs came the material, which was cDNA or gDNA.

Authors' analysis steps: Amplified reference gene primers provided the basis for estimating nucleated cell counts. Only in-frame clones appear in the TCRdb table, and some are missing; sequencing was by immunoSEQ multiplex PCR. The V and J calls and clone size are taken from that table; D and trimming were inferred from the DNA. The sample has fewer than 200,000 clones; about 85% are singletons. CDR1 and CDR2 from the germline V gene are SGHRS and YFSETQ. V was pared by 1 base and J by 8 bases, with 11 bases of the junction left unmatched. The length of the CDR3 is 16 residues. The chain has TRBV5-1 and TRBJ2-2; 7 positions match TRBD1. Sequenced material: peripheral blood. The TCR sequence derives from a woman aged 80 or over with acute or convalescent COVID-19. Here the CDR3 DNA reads TGCGCCAGCAGCTTGCCCGGGACAGTGGTAACTGGGGAGCTGTTTTTT. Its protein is CASSLPGTVVTGELFF.